This is a list of T cell receptor beta chains from one sample in a study of blood T cell repertoires in COVID-19. Sequencing used immunoSEQ multiplex PCR; TCRdb keeps in-frame clones, though not all of them. The top ten hold around 20% of the sample, which has around 78,000 clones, roughly 82% seen once. The source material was peripheral blood. Receptor source: a human donor in a cohort sampled during active COVID-19. Each CDR3 is given with its conserved first and last residue. The order of the fields is V gene, clone size, D gene, J gene, CDR3 DNA, CDR3 protein. D genes are given only for firm matches. A row's size may be missing; if present it is once, few, many or a size class.

V: TRBV20-1
size: once
D: NA
J: TRBJ2-7
DNA: TGCAGTGCTAGAAGCCCCTACGAGCAGTACTTC
CDR3: CSARSPYEQYF

V: TRBV4-2
size: NA
D: TRBD1
J: TRBJ1-5
DNA: TGTGCCAGCAGCCAAGTACAGGGGGCCGCGGATCAGCCCCAGCATTTT
CDR3: CASSQVQGAADQPQHF

V: TRBV20-1
size: NA
D: TRBD1
J: TRBJ1-6
DNA: TGCAGTGCTAGTTGGGGACAGGCGGCCACGAATTCACCCCTCCACTTT
CDR3: CSASWGQAATNSPLHF

V: TRBV6-5
size: once
D: NA
J: TRBJ1-2
DNA: TGTGCCAGCAGCCAATCCGGGATCTATGGCTACACCTTC
CDR3: CASSQSGIYGYTF

V: TRBV11-2
size: NA
D: NA
J: TRBJ2-3
DNA: TGTGCCAGCAGCTTAGCGGCTAGCTTCGCAGATACGCAGTATTTT
CDR3: CASSLAASFADTQYF

V: TRBV10-3
size: NA
D: NA
J: TRBJ2-7
DNA: TGTGCCATCAGTGGAGCCCCGGGGGAGCAGTACTTC
CDR3: CAISGAPGEQYF

V: TRBV5-6
size: NA
D: TRBD2
J: TRBJ2-1
DNA: TGTGCCAGCAGCCTAACTCGGGACCCGCAGCGGGGGGGGTTCTTC
CDR3: CASSLTRDPQRGGFF

V: TRBV2
size: few
D: TRBD1
J: TRBJ1-1
DNA: TGTGCCAGCAGCCGCGGGGGGACAGGGGGCACTGAAGCTTTCTTT
CDR3: CASSRGGTGGTEAFF

V: TRBV5-1
size: NA
D: TRBD2
J: TRBJ2-7
DNA: TGCGCCAGCAGCTTACTAGCGGGAGACTACGAGCAGTACTTC
CDR3: CASSLLAGDYEQYF

V: TRBV3-1/TRBV3-2
size: NA
D: NA
J: TRBJ1-3
DNA: TGTGCCAGCAGCCATCCACCGGGGGTCGGAAACACCATATATTTT
CDR3: CASSHPPGVGNTIYF

V: TRBV6-5
size: once
D: NA
J: TRBJ2-7
DNA: TGTGCCAGCACGACATGGATTAACTCCTACGAGCAGTACTTC
CDR3: CASTTWINSYEQYF

V: TRBV5-6
size: NA
D: TRBD1
J: TRBJ2-7
DNA: TGTGCCAGCCACGGGACAGGGATCTACGAGCAGTACTTC
CDR3: CASHGTGIYEQYF

V: TRBV30
size: NA
D: NA
J: TRBJ1-5
DNA: TGTGCCTGGGCCCGATGGGGGGATCAGCCCCAGCATTTT
CDR3: CAWARWGDQPQHF

V: TRBV18
size: NA
D: TRBD2
J: TRBJ2-3
DNA: TGTGCCAGCTCACCACCCAGCGGGGGGAAAGATAGTACGCAGTATTTT
CDR3: CASSPPSGGKDSTQYF

V: TRBV5-5
size: NA
D: NA
J: TRBJ1-2
DNA: TGTGCCAGCAGCCCAGGGGACCCCCTCTATGGCTACACCTTC
CDR3: CASSPGDPLYGYTF

V: TRBV4-1
size: NA
D: TRBD1
J: TRBJ1-4
DNA: TGCGCCAGCAGCCCAGGAAAGGGGGCTGATAATGAAAAACTGTTTTTT
CDR3: CASSPGKGADNEKLFF

V: TRBV2
size: NA
D: TRBD1
J: TRBJ1-1
DNA: TGTGCCAGCAGTGAAGTTCAGGGGGCGAAAGCTTTCTTT
CDR3: CASSEVQGAKAFF

V: TRBV30
size: NA
D: TRBD1
J: TRBJ1-4
DNA: TGTGCCTGGAGTGCGATGGGACAGGGGGCAGAAAAACTGTTTTTT
CDR3: CAWSAMGQGAEKLFF

V: TRBV7-2
size: NA
D: TRBD2
J: TRBJ2-7
DNA: TGTGCCAGCAGCTTAGGCGGGGGGGGTAGGTACGAGCAGTACTTC
CDR3: CASSLGGGGRYEQYF

V: TRBV6-4
size: NA
D: NA
J: TRBJ1-4
DNA: TGTGCCAGCAATATTGGAGAAACGAATGAAAAACTGTTTTTT
CDR3: CASNIGETNEKLFF

V: TRBV19
size: NA
D: NA
J: TRBJ1-6
DNA: TGTGCCAGTAGTGCGGCAGCGAATTCACCCCTCCACTTT
CDR3: CASSAAANSPLHF

V: TRBV5-1
size: NA
D: NA
J: TRBJ1-1
DNA: TGCGCCACAAAGGACGGGATGAACACTGAAGCTTTCTTT
CDR3: CATKDGMNTEAFF

V: TRBV9
size: NA
D: NA
J: TRBJ1-6
DNA: TGTGCCAGCAGCGTAACTGGACACCCCTCTTATAATTCACCCCTCCACTTT
CDR3: CASSVTGHPSYNSPLHF

V: TRBV12-3/TRBV12-4
size: NA
D: NA
J: TRBJ2-7
DNA: TGTGCCAGCAGTTATCGGGACACGGAGCAGTACTTC
CDR3: CASSYRDTEQYF

V: TRBV3-1/TRBV3-2
size: NA
D: TRBD1
J: TRBJ1-2
DNA: TGTGCCAGCAGCCGGCGGGACAGCTATCAGTATGGCTACACCTTC
CDR3: CASSRRDSYQYGYTF

V: TRBV7-3
size: NA
D: NA
J: TRBJ1-5
DNA: TGTGCCAGCAGCGCAGGTTGGAGGCAGCCCCAGCATTTT
CDR3: CASSAGWRQPQHF

V: TRBV6-5
size: once
D: NA
J: TRBJ2-7
DNA: TGTGCCAGCAGTACCGGGAGCTCCTACGAGCAGTACTTC
CDR3: CASSTGSSYEQYF

V: TRBV5-5
size: NA
D: NA
J: TRBJ2-7
DNA: TGTGCCAGCAGTTTCAGTCACTCCTACGAGCAGTACTTC
CDR3: CASSFSHSYEQYF

V: TRBV7-9
size: NA
D: TRBD1
J: TRBJ1-4
DNA: TGTGCCAGCAGCAGACAGGGAAATGAAAAACTGTTTTTT
CDR3: CASSRQGNEKLFF

V: TRBV3-1/TRBV3-2
size: NA
D: TRBD2
J: TRBJ2-5
DNA: TGTGCCAGCAGCCAGGCTAGCGGGGGTTGGGAGACCCAGTACTTC
CDR3: CASSQASGGWETQYF

V: TRBV15
size: NA
D: NA
J: TRBJ1-1
DNA: TGTGCCACCAGCAGAGTAGCGGGGAGTGCTGAAGCTTTCTTT
CDR3: CATSRVAGSAEAFF

V: TRBV6-1
size: NA
D: NA
J: TRBJ2-3
DNA: TGTGCCAGCAGTGATGTACGAGTGGATACGCAGTATTTT
CDR3: CASSDVRVDTQYF

V: TRBV6-4
size: NA
D: TRBD1
J: TRBJ1-4
DNA: TGTGCCAGCAGTGACTCAGGGACAGGGGGAGAAAAACTGTTTTTT
CDR3: CASSDSGTGGEKLFF

V: TRBV2
size: NA
D: TRBD1
J: TRBJ2-1
DNA: TGTGCCAGCAGTCCTAGACAGGGGGGGTACAATGAGCAGTTCTTC
CDR3: CASSPRQGGYNEQFF

V: TRBV9
size: NA
D: TRBD1
J: TRBJ1-5
DNA: TGTGCCAGCAGCCTAGGACAGGGTGGCAATCAGCCCCAGCATTTT
CDR3: CASSLGQGGNQPQHF

V: TRBV10-3
size: NA
D: TRBD2
J: TRBJ2-5
DNA: TGTGCCATCAGTGAGTCCTCCCCCGGGGGGCAAGAGACCCAGTACTTC
CDR3: CAISESSPGGQETQYF

V: TRBV6-5
size: NA
D: TRBD2
J: TRBJ2-2
DNA: TGTGCCAGCGGGGCTAGCGGGGGAACCGGGGAGCTGTTTTTT
CDR3: CASGASGGTGELFF

V: TRBV7-2
size: NA
D: TRBD1
J: TRBJ1-6
DNA: TGTGCCAGCAGCTTACGACAGGGAGAATCACCCCTCCACTTT
CDR3: CASSLRQGESPLHF

V: TRBV18
size: NA
D: NA
J: TRBJ1-2
DNA: TGTGCCAGCTCATCACCCGGACTTCAGGGCTACACCTTC
CDR3: CASSSPGLQGYTF

V: TRBV11-1
size: NA
D: NA
J: TRBJ2-5
DNA: TGTGCCAGCAGCTTAGGCGGGCAAGAGACCCAGTACTTC
CDR3: CASSLGGQETQYF

V: TRBV27
size: NA
D: TRBD1
J: TRBJ2-7
DNA: TGTGCCAGCAGTTTAAAGTCGGACAGGGGTGAGCAGTACTTC
CDR3: CASSLKSDRGEQYF

V: TRBV2
size: NA
D: TRBD2
J: TRBJ2-1
DNA: TGTGCCAGCAGTCGGACTAGCGGGGGGCTAGAGCAGTTCTTC
CDR3: CASSRTSGGLEQFF

V: TRBV4-1
size: NA
D: NA
J: TRBJ2-7
DNA: TGCGCCAGCAGCCAAGAGGTGCGAACCTCCTACGAGCAGTACTTC
CDR3: CASSQEVRTSYEQYF

V: TRBV30
size: NA
D: NA
J: TRBJ1-3
DNA: TGTGCCTGGAGTGGGAGCTCTGGAAACACCATATATTTT
CDR3: CAWSGSSGNTIYF

V: TRBV19
size: NA
D: NA
J: TRBJ2-5
DNA: TGTGCCAGTAGTATCCTTCGGGGTAGTAAAGAGACCCAGTACTTC
CDR3: CASSILRGSKETQYF

V: TRBV2
size: NA
D: NA
J: TRBJ2-5
DNA: TGTGCCAGCAGTGAAAGCAGGGCCCAGTACTTC
CDR3: CASSESRAQYF

V: TRBV30
size: NA
D: NA
J: TRBJ1-2
DNA: TGTGCCTGGAATGTGGGACATAACTATGGCTACACCTTC
CDR3: CAWNVGHNYGYTF